This T cell receptor beta chain is from a study of blood T cell repertoires in COVID-19. Study as a whole: Whether acute or convalescent, the COVID-19 samples came from the United States, Italy and Spain. PBMCs, B-cell-depleted T cells, or T cells were the source of the cDNA or gDNA that made up the material.

Original methodology: Estimation of nucleated cell counts relied on the amplification of reference gene primers. Assay used: immunoSEQ multiplex PCR; TCRdb lists only in-frame clones, some missing. V and J calls and clone size are as listed in that table; D and trimming were resolved from the DNA. The sample shows 87,000 or so clones, under 85% of them seen only once. The CDR3 sequence is 13 residues long. Germline CDR1 is LNHDA and CDR2 is SQIVND (reference sequence). V was cut by 7 bases and J by 4 bases, with 10 bases left in between. This TCR was sampled from a woman in her 70s with acute or convalescent COVID-19. The chain joins TRBV19 to TRBJ1-4; D perhaps matches TRBD1 (6 bases). Sample: peripheral blood. CDR3 DNA: TGTGCCAGTACGGCAGGGGATAATGAAAAACTGTTTTTT. This translates into CASTAGDNEKLFF.